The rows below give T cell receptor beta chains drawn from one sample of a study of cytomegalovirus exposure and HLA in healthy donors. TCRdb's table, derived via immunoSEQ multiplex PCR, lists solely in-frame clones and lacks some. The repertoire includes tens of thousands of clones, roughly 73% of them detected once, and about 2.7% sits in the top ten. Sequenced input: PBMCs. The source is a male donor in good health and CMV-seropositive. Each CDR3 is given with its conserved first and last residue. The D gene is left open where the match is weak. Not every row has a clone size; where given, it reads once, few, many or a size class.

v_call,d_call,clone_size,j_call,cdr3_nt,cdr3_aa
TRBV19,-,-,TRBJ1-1,TGTGCCAGTACCCCCTGGGGCAGCATGAACACTGAAGCTTTCTTT,CASTPWGSMNTEAFF
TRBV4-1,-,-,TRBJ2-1,TGCGCCAGCAGCCAAAGGGGGGGAAACAATGAGCAGTTCTTC,CASSQRGGNNEQFF
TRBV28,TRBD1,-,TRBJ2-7,TGTGCCAGCAGTAGGGACAGTAGCTCCTACGAGCAGTACTTC,CASSRDSSSYEQYF
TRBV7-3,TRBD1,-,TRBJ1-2,TGTGCCAGCAGCGCCCACAGGGGGTCGGGTGGCTACACCTTC,CASSAHRGSGGYTF
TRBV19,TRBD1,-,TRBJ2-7,TGTGCCAGTAGTGTCACAGGGGGTTACGAGCAGTACTTC,CASSVTGGYEQYF
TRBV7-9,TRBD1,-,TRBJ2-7,TGTGCCAGCAGCTTACCGGGACAGGGCCGGGGGGTGCAGTACTTC,CASSLPGQGRGVQYF
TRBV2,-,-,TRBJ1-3,TGTGCCAGCAGTGAAACGATACCGAGCTCTGGAAACACCATATATTTT,CASSETIPSSGNTIYF
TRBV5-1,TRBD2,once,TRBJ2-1,TGCGCCAGCAGCAATAGCGGGAGTGGACCCTACAATGAGCAGTTCTTC,CASSNSGSGPYNEQFF
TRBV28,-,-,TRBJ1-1,TGTGCCAGCAGGTACGCGGGAACTGAAGCTTTCTTT,CASRYAGTEAFF
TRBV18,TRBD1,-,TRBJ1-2,TGTGCCAGCTCACCGGAGGGGGCGATTGGCTACACCTTC,CASSPEGAIGYTF
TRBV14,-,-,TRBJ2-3,TGTGCCAGCAGCCAGGTAGATTCGACGCAGTATTTT,CASSQVDSTQYF
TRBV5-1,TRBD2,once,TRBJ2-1,TGCGCCAGCAGCTTGGGGCTAGCGGGAGTAAGGGGAGGGGATGAGCAGTTCTTC,CASSLGLAGVRGGDEQFF
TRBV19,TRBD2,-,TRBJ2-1,TGTGCCAGTGACAATCGGCGGGAGGGGTACAATGAGCAGTTCTTC,CASDNRREGYNEQFF
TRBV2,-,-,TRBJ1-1,TGTGCCAGCAGGTACGACAGGAAGAGTATGAACACTGAAGCTTTCTTT,CASRYDRKSMNTEAFF
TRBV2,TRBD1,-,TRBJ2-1,TGTGCCAGCCGCAGACAGGGCGGCAATGAGCAGTTCTTC,CASRRQGGNEQFF
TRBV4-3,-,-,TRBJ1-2,TGCGCCAGCAGCCAAGGGAAAGGGAGCTATGGCTACACCTTC,CASSQGKGSYGYTF
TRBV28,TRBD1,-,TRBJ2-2,TGTGCCAGCCCAGGACAGGGGGCTTTCACCGGGGAGCTGTTTTTT,CASPGQGAFTGELFF
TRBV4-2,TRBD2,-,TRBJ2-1,TGTGCCAGCAGCCAGGTTCCTAGCGGGAAAGAGCAGTTCTTC,CASSQVPSGKEQFF
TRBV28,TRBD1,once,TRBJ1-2,TGTGCCAGCAGAATGACAGGGGAGAGCGATGGCTACACCTTC,CASRMTGESDGYTF
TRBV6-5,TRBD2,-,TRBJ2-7,TGTGCCAGCAGTCGGGGGGGGCAGCACTCCTACGAGCAGTACTTC,CASSRGGQHSYEQYF
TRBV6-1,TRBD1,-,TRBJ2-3,TGTGCCAGCAGTGAAGGGGGACAGGGCGCAGATACGCAGTATTTT,CASSEGGQGADTQYF
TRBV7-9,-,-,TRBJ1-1,TGTGCCAGCAGCAAGCTACTAGATAAGATCTCAGCTTTCTTT,CASSKLLDKISAFF
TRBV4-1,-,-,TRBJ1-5,TGCGCCAGCAGCCAGTACACAAATCAGCCCCAGCATTTT,CASSQYTNQPQHF
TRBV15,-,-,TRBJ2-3,TGTGCCACCAGCAGAGCGGCACGGACATCTCGACGCTTTTTTTACACAGATACGCAGTATTTT,CATSRAARTSRRFFYTDTQYF
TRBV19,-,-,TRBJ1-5,TGTGCCAGTAGTGCTACAGGGAATAGCAATCAGCCCCAGCATTTT,CASSATGNSNQPQHF
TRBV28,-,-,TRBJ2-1,TGTGCCAGCCGGGAGCGGGTTTCCTACAATGAGCAGTTCTTC,CASRERVSYNEQFF
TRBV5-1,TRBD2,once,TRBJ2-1,TGCGCCAGCAGCCCGGAGCTAGCGGGAAACAATGAGCAGTTCTTC,CASSPELAGNNEQFF